Included here is one TCR beta chain sequence, with context. The sample comes from a study of blood T cell repertoires in COVID-19. Generated by immunoSEQ multiplex PCR, the TCRdb table keeps only in-frame clones and is missing some. In the table there are under 250,000 clones, about 79% of which are singletons. Losses at the gene ends were 2 bases for V and 4 bases for J; bases not matched to a gene: 4. CDR1 is MNHNS, CDR2 SASEGT, per germline. The CDR3 length is 15 residues. The origin of this receptor is a woman aged 40 to 50 with acute COVID-19. This chain links TRBV6-1 with TRBJ2-4; TRBD2 matches 8 bases. What was sequenced was PBMCs or T cells enriched from blood (not recorded which). In DNA, the CDR3 is TGTGCCAGCAGTGAACCAGCGGGAGTAAAAAACATTCAGTACTTC. Translated: CASSEPAGVKNIQYF.